This TCR beta chain was profiled in a study of blood T cell repertoires in COVID-19. Study background: Researchers got acute and convalescent COVID-19 samples from the United States, Italy and Spain. Nucleic acid was either cDNA or gDNA, and it came from T cells, B-cell-depleted T cells, or PBMCs.

Sequenced by immunoSEQ multiplex PCR; TCRdb stores in-frame clones only, minus some. The data contain some 45,000 clones, over 80% of them singletons. The specimen was peripheral blood. The TCR comes from a man in his fifties or sixties with active COVID-19.

The CDR3 is CASSRTGTGDRYEQYF. CDR3 nucleotides: TGCGCCAGCAGCCGGACAGGGACAGGGGATCGCTACGAGCAGTACTTC. The chain is built from TRBV4-1 and TRBJ2-7, with 10 bases matching TRBD1. Germline CDR1 and CDR2: MGHRA and YSYEKL. Trimming took 4 bases from V and 3 from J; bases not matched to a gene: 9. This CDR3 spans 16 amino acids.